This entry lists 21 T cell receptor beta chains sequenced from one sample in a study of T cell responses to AZD1222 COVID-19 vaccine. Method: immunoSEQ multiplex PCR; TCRdb's copy keeps in-frame clones and lacks some. This table has some 110,000 clones, about 91% appearing once. Sequenced material: peripheral blood, taken on day 0 of AZD1222 vaccination. These receptors were collected from an adult in good health.

The chain links TRBV19 to TRBJ2-7, with 10 bases aligning to TRBD2. CDR1 LNHDA and CDR2 SQIVND come from the germline V gene (reference sequence). The CDR3 runs to 15 residues. V was clipped by 1 base and J by 2 bases; unmatched bases: 2. The CDR3 region has the DNA TGTGCCAGTAGTATAGTACTAGCGGGGCCCTACGAGCAGTACGTC. Its translation: CASSIVLAGPYEQYV.

The rearrangement uses TRBV7-9 and TRBJ1-2; D is ambiguous. The V end lost 4 bases, the J end lost 4 bases, and 19 bases lay between the germline ends. Germline V lookup: CDR1 SEHNR, CDR2 FQNEAQ (reference sequence). CDR3 size: 16 residues. CDR3 sequence reads: CASSYGTVGLGYGYTF. CDR3 bases: TGTGCCAGCAGCTATGGAACAGTCGGCCTCGGCTATGGCTACACCTTC.

This rearrangement joins TRBV12-1 to TRBJ2-1; TRBD2, the D gene given by the table, was not confirmed from the DNA. TRBV12-1 is shown as a pseudogene. This CDR3 is 16 amino acids long. CDR3 region: CASRLAGAPQSNEQFF. DNA for the CDR3: TGTGCCAGCCGGCTAGCGGGGGCTCCCCAAAGCAATGAGCAGTTCTTC.

V and J are TRBV18 and TRBJ1-5; 10 nucleotides match TRBD1. V was clipped by 6 bases and J by 6 bases; unmatched bases: 8. Germline CDR1 KGHSH, CDR2 LQKENI. The CDR3 is 15 residues long. The CDR3 loop reads CASSETGGEGQPQHF. The CDR3 bases are TGTGCCAGCTCCGAGACAGGGGGCGAAGGTCAGCCCCAGCATTTT.

The chain couples TRBV5-5 to TRBJ2-3; 10 positions match TRBD2. The CDR3 runs to 16 residues. Germline CDR1 is SGHKS and CDR2 is YYEKEE (reference sequence). The trim removed 0 bases at V and 1 base at J, leaving 2 bases unmatched. The CDR3 DNA reads as TGTGCCAGCAGCTTGGCTAGCGGGGGACGCACAGATACGCAGTATTTT. Translating gives CASSLASGGRTDTQYF.

The rearrangement joins TRBV9 to TRBJ2-1; maybe TRBD1 (7 bases). V gave up 4 bases and J gave up 0 bases, with 17 bases separating them. The CDR3 length is 17 residues. Germline assignment: CDR1 SGDLS and CDR2 YYNGEE. This CDR3 is CASSSSGGLDSYNEQFF. The CDR3, as DNA: TGTGCCAGCAGCTCCTCAGGGGGGCTGGACTCCTACAATGAGCAGTTCTTC.

This chain connects TRBV6-5 to TRBJ2-1; 7 bases line up with TRBD1. CDR3 length: 16 amino acids. Trimming cost V 3 bases and J 4 bases; bases outside gene matches: 9. Germline V gene sequence: CDR1 MNHEY, CDR2 SVGAGI. The CDR3 protein is CASSYSPGQQYNEQFF. For the CDR3, the DNA is TGTGCCAGCAGTTATTCCCCGGGACAGCAATACAATGAGCAGTTCTTC.

The rearrangement uses TRBV27 and TRBJ1-1; D call uncertain. Trimming removed 5 bases at V and 4 bases at J, with 14 bases between. The CDR3 is made up of 14 amino acids. Germline V gives CDR1 MNHEY, CDR2 SMNVEV (reference sequence). Here the CDR3 reads CASSPSLGITEAFF. For the CDR3, the DNA is TGTGCCAGCAGTCCGAGCCTAGGGATCACTGAAGCTTTCTTT.

This chain uses TRBV7-3 with TRBJ1-6; perhaps TRBD1 as D (6 bases). CDR1 is SGHTA, CDR2 FQGTGA, per germline. V shed 4 bases and J shed 9 bases, with 13 bases lying between them. This CDR3 region has 14 residues. CDR3 sequence: CASSYGQKGSPLHF. The CDR3 DNA sequence: TGTGCCAGCAGCTACGGACAGAAGGGTTCACCCCTCCACTTT.

The chain combines TRBV6-2 or TRBV6-3 with TRBJ2-2; the D is unclear. Looked up from germline, CDR1 is MNHEY and CDR2 is SVGEGT. The CDR3 length is 13 residues. The V gene lost 4 bases and the J gene lost 2 bases, with 5 bases spanning the gap. CDR3 region: CASSLGNTGELFF. CDR3 DNA: TGTGCCAGCAGTTTAGGAAACACCGGGGAGCTGTTTTTT.

The chain has TRBV6-5 and TRBJ1-1; 7 positions agree with TRBD1. The CDR3 loop spans 12 amino acids. The V gene's germline CDR1 is MNHEY and CDR2 SVGAGI. The J segment lost 7 bases and the V segment lost 6 bases, leaving 5 bases of the junction unmatched. The DNA for the CDR3 is TGTGCCAGCAGCGGAGGGACAGTTGAAGCTTTCTTT. Translating it yields CASSGGTVEAFF.

This CDR3 is CASSRAGTGVISNQPQHF. DNA for the CDR3: TGTGCCAGCAGCCGTGCGGGGACAGGGGTGATTAGCAATCAGCCCCAGCATTTT. This sequence joins TRBV7-8 and TRBJ1-5; 10 bases are shared with TRBD1. The CDR3 contains 18 residues. J gave up 0 bases and V 5 bases, and 10 bases lay outside the gene matches. The germline gives CDR1 SGHVS, CDR2 FQNEAQ.

J is TRBJ2-3 and V is TRBV6-5, with D perhaps TRBD1 or TRBD2 (5 bases each). Per the germline V gene, CDR1 is MNHEY and CDR2 is SVGAGI. There are 15 residues in the CDR3. V lost 1 base to trimming and J lost 3 bases, with 11 bases between them. The CDR3 region is CASSYLGPITDTQYF. Written as DNA, the CDR3 is TGTGCCAGCAGTTACTTGGGACCGATAACAGATACGCAGTATTTT.

The chain couples TRBV7-2 to TRBJ2-3; D remains unclear. Trimming cost V 4 bases and J 2 bases, with 1 base left between them. In germline, CDR1 is SGHTA, CDR2 FQGNSA. This CDR3 region has 11 residues. The CDR3 DNA reads as TGTGCCAGCAGCTACACAGATACGCAGTATTTT. Protein product: CASSYTDTQYF.

This chain links TRBV2 with TRBJ1-5; 12 bases agree with TRBD1. Germline V lookup: CDR1 SNHLY, CDR2 FYNNEI. V trimming: 3 bases; J trimming: 6 bases; junction bases outside the gene matches: 3. The CDR3 sequence is 15 residues long. The CDR3 nucleotides read TGTGCCAGCAGTGAGGGACAGGGGGCTGGTCAGCCCCAGCATTTT. Amino acids: CASSEGQGAGQPQHF.

The chain recombines TRBV12-3 or TRBV12-4 with TRBJ2-1; 9 positions match TRBD2. The V gene end was trimmed by 5 bases and the J gene end by 10 bases; junction bases not matched to a gene: 6. There are 13 residues in the CDR3. The CDR3 sequence is CASSPGLASEQFF. The CDR3, as DNA: TGTGCCAGCAGTCCCGGACTAGCGAGCGAGCAGTTCTTC.

The CDR3 bases are TGTGCCTTAGGACAGGGCTCTCAGCCCCAGCATTTT. This gives the protein CALGQGSQPQHF. The J gene is TRBJ1-5, the V gene TRBV30, with 8 bases that match TRBD1. The CDR3 has 12 amino acids. Per the germline V gene, CDR1 is GTSNPN and CDR2 is SVGIG (reference sequence). V shed 7 bases, J shed 6 bases, and the junction held 5 bases outside the gene matches.

This clone was found once. V and J are TRBV3-1 (or the pseudogene TRBV3-2) and TRBJ2-3; D is unresolved. Germline lookup yields CDR1 LGHDT and CDR2 YNNKEL (reference sequence). Trimming cost V 4 bases and J 0 bases, with 17 bases left between them. This CDR3 has 17 residues. This CDR3 is CASSPTRVTVSTDTQYF. CDR3 DNA sequence: TGTGCCAGCAGCCCTACCCGGGTAACGGTTAGCACAGATACGCAGTATTTT.

The chain employs TRBV5-8 and TRBJ2-5; the D gene could be TRBD1 or TRBD2 (5 bases each). Germline CDR1 SGHTS, CDR2 YDEGEE. This CDR3 has 13 amino acids. V lost 4 bases and J 9 bases, leaving 16 bases between the germline ends. The CDR3 coding sequence is TGTGCCAGCAGCACGGACTGGACGGGGCCCCAGTACTTC. It is translated as CASSTDWTGPQYF.

The J gene is TRBJ1-1, the V gene TRBV7-3, with TRBD1 as a possible D gene (6 bases). There are 15 residues in the CDR3. Germline lookup yields CDR1 SGHTA and CDR2 FQGTGA. Trimming pared 5 bases from V and 4 bases from J, leaving 17 bases between. The CDR3 here is CASSQRGGRFTEAFF. In DNA, the CDR3 is TGTGCCAGCAGCCAAAGGGGGGGACGTTTCACTGAAGCTTTCTTT. Combining the CDR3 with reference TRBV7-3 and TRBJ1-1 gives the whole variable domain GAGVSQTPSNKVTEKGKYVELRCDPISGHTALYWYRQSLGQGPEFLIYFQGTGAADDSGLPNDRFFAVRPEGSVSTLKIQRTERGDSAVYLCASSQRGGRFTEAFFGQGTRLTVV.

This rearrangement joins TRBV10-3 to TRBJ1-1; weak D call: TRBD1 (5 bases). Germline assignment: CDR1 ENHRY and CDR2 SYGVKD. The V end lost 1 base, the J end lost 6 bases, and 6 bases lay between the germline ends. The CDR3 loop spans 12 amino acids. DNA for the CDR3: TGTGCCATCAGTGAGTGGGACGCTGAAGCTTTCTTT. This encodes CAISEWDAEAFF.